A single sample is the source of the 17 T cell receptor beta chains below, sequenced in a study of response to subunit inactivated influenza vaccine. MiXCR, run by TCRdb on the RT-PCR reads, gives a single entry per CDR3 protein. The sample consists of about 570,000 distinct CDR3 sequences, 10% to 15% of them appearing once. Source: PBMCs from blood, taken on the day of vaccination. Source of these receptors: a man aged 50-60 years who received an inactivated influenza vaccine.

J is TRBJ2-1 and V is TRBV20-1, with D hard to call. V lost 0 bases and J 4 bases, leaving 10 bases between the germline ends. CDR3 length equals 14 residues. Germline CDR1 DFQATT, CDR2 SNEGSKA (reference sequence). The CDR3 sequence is CSARDILLYNEQFF. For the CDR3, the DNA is TGCAGTGCTAGAGACATTCTACTTTACAATGAGCAGTTCTTC.

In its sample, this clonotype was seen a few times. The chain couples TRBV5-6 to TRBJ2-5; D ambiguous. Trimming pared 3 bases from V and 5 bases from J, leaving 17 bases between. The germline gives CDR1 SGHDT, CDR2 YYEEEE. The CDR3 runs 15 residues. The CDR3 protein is CASSSLRGVEETQYF. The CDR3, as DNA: TGTGCCAGCAGCTCCCTCAGAGGAGTCGAGGAGACCCAGTACTTC.

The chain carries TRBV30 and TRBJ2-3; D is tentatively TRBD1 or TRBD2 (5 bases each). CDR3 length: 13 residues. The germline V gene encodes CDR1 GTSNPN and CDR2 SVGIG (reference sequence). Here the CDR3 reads CAGARTSTDTQYF. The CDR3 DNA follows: TGTGCTGGGGCGAGGACTAGCACAGATACGCAGTATTTT.

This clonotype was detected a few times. DNA of the CDR3: TGTGCCAGCAGTTTAGGAGGGGTAGGTCGGGCTGAGCAGTTCTTC. Protein: CASSLGGVGRAEQFF. The V gene is TRBV28, the J gene TRBJ2-1; D possibly corresponds to TRBD2 (6 bases). CDR3 length: 15 amino acids. The germline CDR1 and CDR2 sequences are MDHEN and SYDVKM. V dropped 2 bases and J dropped 9 bases, with 17 bases sitting between them.

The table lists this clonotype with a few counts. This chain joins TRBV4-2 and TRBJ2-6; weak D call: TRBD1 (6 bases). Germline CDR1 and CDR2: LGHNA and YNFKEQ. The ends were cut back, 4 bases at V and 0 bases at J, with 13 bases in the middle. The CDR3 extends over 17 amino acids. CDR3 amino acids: CASSPTTGSSGANVLTF. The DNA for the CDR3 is TGTGCCAGCAGCCCAACGACAGGATCCTCTGGGGCCAACGTCCTGACTTTC.

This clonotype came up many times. The CDR3 loop is CASSLGTPNTEAFF. The DNA of the CDR3 is TGTGCCAGCAGCTTAGGGACCCCGAACACTGAAGCTTTCTTT. This chain uses TRBV11-2 with TRBJ1-1; D gene uncertain. V was shortened by 1 base and J by 1 base, with 7 bases between the two germline ends. Germline CDR1 is SGHAT and CDR2 is FQNNGV. This CDR3 region has 14 residues.

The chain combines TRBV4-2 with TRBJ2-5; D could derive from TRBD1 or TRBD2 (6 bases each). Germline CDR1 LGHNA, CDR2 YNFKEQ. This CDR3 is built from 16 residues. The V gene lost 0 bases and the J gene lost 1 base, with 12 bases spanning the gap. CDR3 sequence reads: CASSQEVGGLQETQYF. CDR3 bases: TGTGCCAGCAGCCAAGAGGTCGGGGGCCTCCAAGAGACCCAGTACTTC.

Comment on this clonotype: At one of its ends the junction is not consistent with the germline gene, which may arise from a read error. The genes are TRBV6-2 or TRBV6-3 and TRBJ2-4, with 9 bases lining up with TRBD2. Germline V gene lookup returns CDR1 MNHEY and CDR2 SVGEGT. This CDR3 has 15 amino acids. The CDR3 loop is CASSYRGLAINIQYF. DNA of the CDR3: TGTGCCAGCAGTTATAGGGGACTAGCCATAAACATTCAGTACTTC.

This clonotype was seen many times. The CDR3: CASSVQGGAGQPQHF. CDR3 DNA: TGTGCCAGCAGCGTGCAAGGGGGCGCGGGTCAGCCCCAGCATTTT. This sequence joins TRBV5-5 and TRBJ1-5; 7 bases are a match to TRBD1. V trimming: 4 bases; J trimming: 6 bases; junction bases outside the gene matches: 10. Looked up from germline, CDR1 is SGHKS and CDR2 is YYEKEE (reference sequence). This CDR3 spans 15 amino acids.

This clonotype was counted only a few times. The CDR3 here is CAIRPTSGRAGELFF. The CDR3 nucleotides are TGTGCCATCCGCCCGACTAGCGGGAGGGCCGGGGAGCTGTTTTTT. The chain employs TRBV10-3 and TRBJ2-2, with 14 nucleotides matching TRBD2. This CDR3 contains 15 residues. V dropped 8 bases and J dropped 6; count of bases not matched to a gene: 5. CDR1 and CDR2 (germline): ENHRY, SYGVKD.

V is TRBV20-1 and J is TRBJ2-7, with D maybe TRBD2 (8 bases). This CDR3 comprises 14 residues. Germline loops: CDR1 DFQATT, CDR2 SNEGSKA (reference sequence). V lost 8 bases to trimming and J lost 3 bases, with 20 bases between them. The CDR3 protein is CSPEGGAGGYEQYF. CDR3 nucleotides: TGCAGTCCCGAAGGGGGCGCGGGAGGCTACGAGCAGTACTTC.

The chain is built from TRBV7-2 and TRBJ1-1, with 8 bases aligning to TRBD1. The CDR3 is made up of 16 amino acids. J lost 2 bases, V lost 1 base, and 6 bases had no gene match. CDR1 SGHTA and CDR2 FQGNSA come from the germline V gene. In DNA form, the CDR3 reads TGTGCCAGCAGCTTAGAGGCAGGGGGCTTCAACACTGAAGCTTTCTTT. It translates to CASSLEAGGFNTEAFF.

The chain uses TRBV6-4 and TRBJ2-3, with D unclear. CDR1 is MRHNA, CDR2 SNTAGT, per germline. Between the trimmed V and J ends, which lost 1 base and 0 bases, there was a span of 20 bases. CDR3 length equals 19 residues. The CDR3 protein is CASSDWHTIHNGSTDTQYF. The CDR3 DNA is TGTGCCAGCAGTGACTGGCACACAATTCATAACGGTAGCACAGATACGCAGTATTTT.

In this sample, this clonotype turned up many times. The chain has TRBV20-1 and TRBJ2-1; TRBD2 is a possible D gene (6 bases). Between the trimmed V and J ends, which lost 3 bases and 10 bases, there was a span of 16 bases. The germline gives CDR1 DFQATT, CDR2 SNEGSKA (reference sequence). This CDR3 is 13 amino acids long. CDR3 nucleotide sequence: TGCAGTGCTAGTCGGTGGGCGGAGGGGGAGCAGTTCTTC. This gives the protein CSASRWAEGEQFF.

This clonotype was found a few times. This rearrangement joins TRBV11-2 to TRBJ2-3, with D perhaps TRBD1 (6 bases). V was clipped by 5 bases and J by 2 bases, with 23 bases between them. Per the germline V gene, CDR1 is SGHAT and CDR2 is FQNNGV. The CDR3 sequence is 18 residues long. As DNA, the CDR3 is TGTGCCAGCAGCCTCTCCCCGACAGGAGAAGTCTTCACAGATACGCAGTATTTT. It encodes CASSLSPTGEVFTDTQYF.

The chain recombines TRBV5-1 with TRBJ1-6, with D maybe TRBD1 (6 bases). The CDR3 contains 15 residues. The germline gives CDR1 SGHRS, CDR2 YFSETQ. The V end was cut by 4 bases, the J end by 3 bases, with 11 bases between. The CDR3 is CASSQQGSYNSPLHF. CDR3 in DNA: TGCGCCAGCAGCCAACAGGGTAGCTATAATTCACCCCTCCACTTT. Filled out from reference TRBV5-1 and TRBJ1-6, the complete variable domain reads KAGVTQTPRYLIKTRGQQVTLSCSPISGHRSVSWYQQTPGQGLQFLFEYFSETQRNKGNFPGRFSGRQFSNSRSEMNVSTLELGDSALYLCASSQQGSYNSPLHFGNGTRLTVT.

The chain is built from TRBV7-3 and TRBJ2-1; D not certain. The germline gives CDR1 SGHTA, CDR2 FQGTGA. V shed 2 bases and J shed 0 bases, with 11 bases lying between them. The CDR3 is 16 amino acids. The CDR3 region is CASSLLGRSSYNEQFF. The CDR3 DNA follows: TGTGCCAGCAGCTTATTGGGCCGAAGCTCCTACAATGAGCAGTTCTTC.